One and the same sample provided the 6 T cell receptor beta chains below, sequenced in a study of graft-versus-host responses after intestinal transplantation (dated by TCRdb to the early 2020s). Their antigens remain unidentified. The library was produced with the immunoSEQ multiplex PCR assay. What TCRdb holds here is the immuneACCESS table cut down to in-frame rearrangements. Part of the clones is not present; checked against another copy, under half of the missing clones reflect an unresolved V gene, and the others are unexplained. Present in this sample are tens of thousands of clones, about 91% of which were seen just once. The ten largest account for around 0.5% of the sample. Read against the paper, the sample's time point label means: cells obtained before transplantation from donor or recipient. This sample comprised unstimulated CD8+ T cells sorted from spleen or lymph node cells, obtained before intestinal transplant. These TCRs come from a human donor who received an intestinal transplant.

This clone was recorded only once. This chain connects TRBV4-1 to TRBJ2-3, with 9 bases fitting TRBD2. This CDR3 comprises 20 residues. V dropped 5 bases and J dropped 2; count of bases not matched to a gene: 20. The germline CDR1 and CDR2 sequences are MGHRA and YSYEKL. CDR3 DNA sequence: TGCGCCAGCAGCTATAGGGACAGCCACAGACTAGCGGAGAACACAGATACGCAGTATTTT. It is translated as CASSYRDSHRLAENTDTQYF.

The rearrangement uses TRBV9 and TRBJ1-2; no reliable D call. The CDR3 covers 17 residues. Germline loops: CDR1 SGDLS, CDR2 YYNGEE. The V and J ends lost 3 bases and 4 bases respectively, with 22 bases between them. The chain's CDR3 is CASSATISTGVPYGYTF. In nucleotides, the CDR3 is TGTGCCAGCAGCGCCACAATTTCAACCGGGGTCCCCTATGGCTACACCTTC. The variable domain in full, with the rest retrieved from reference TRBV9 and TRBJ1-2, is DSGVTQTPKHLITATGQRVTLRCSPRSGDLSVYWYQQSLDQGLQFLIQYYNGEERAKGNILERFSAQQFPDLHSELNLSSLELGDSALYFCASSATISTGVPYGYTFGSGTRLTVV.

J is TRBJ1-2 and V is TRBV4-1; the D gene is possibly TRBD1 (6 bases). Germline V gene lookup returns CDR1 MGHRA and CDR2 YSYEKL. The CDR3 totals 15 residues. V dropped 4 bases and J dropped 0 bases, with 12 bases sitting between them. CDR3 DNA sequence: TGCGCCAGCAGCCCTGAGAGGACAGCTAACTATGGCTACACCTTC. Its protein is CASSPERTANYGYTF.

This chain joins TRBV28 and TRBJ1-4; 7 nucleotides agree with TRBD1. There are 15 residues in the CDR3. CDR1 MDHEN and CDR2 SYDVKM come from the germline V gene. Losses at the gene ends were 2 bases for V and 10 bases for J; bases not matched to a gene: 10. This CDR3 is CASSLKQQGFGKLFF. As DNA, the CDR3 is TGTGCCAGCAGTTTAAAGCAACAGGGGTTCGGAAAACTGTTTTTT.

This chain connects TRBV5-4 to TRBJ1-1, with D possibly being TRBD1 (5 bases). Germline V gene data show CDR1 as SGHNT and CDR2 as YYREEE (reference sequence). The CDR3 has 14 residues. The V and J ends lost 6 bases and 3 bases respectively, with 15 bases between them. This chain's CDR3 is CASTLKGPDTEAFF. CDR3 nucleotide sequence: TGTGCCAGCACCCTGAAGGGGCCTGACACTGAAGCTTTCTTT. Filled out from reference TRBV5-4 and TRBJ1-1, the complete variable domain reads ETGVTQSPTHLIKTRGQQVTLRCSSQSGHNTVSWYQQALGQGPQFIFQYYREEENGRGNFPPRFSGLQFPNYSSELNVNALELDDSALYLCASTLKGPDTEAFFGQGTRLTVV.

V is TRBV6-1 and J is TRBJ1-1; D is unresolved. CDR1 and CDR2 (germline): MNHNS, SASEGT. The V gene lost 2 bases and the J gene lost 1 base, with 5 bases spanning the gap. The CDR3 spans 13 residues. CDR3 in amino acids: CASSETGNTEAFF. CDR3 DNA sequence: TGTGCCAGCAGTGAAACCGGGAACACTGAAGCTTTCTTT.